The present TCR beta chain was sequenced within a study of T-cell reconstitution after alpha-beta-depleted transplantation in children. Trimming cost V 1 base and J 7 bases, with 17 bases left between them. The CDR3 totals 16 residues. Preparation of the TCRbeta library involved a method that used unique molecular identifiers. In TCRdb, the PCR reads were re-called with MiXCR into one record per CDR3 protein. This sample carries just over 950,000 distinct CDR3 sequences, around 30% of them seen once, and the ten largest clones take roughly 28%. This clonotype was observed a few times. J is TRBJ1-3 and V is TRBV12-3 or TRBV12-4, with D possibly TRBD1 on 6 matching bases. The input for sequencing was PBMCs, mostly from graft donor cells, taken 360 days after TCRalphabeta/CD19-depleted stem cell transplant. The TCR originated in a boy in the first two years of life who had a stem cell transplant for SCID, so the T cells may come from the graft donor. CDR3 sequence reads: CASSLGSGESFNTIYF. In DNA, the CDR3 is TGTGCCAGCAGTTTAGGTTCAGGGGAAAGTTTTAACACCATATATTTT.